What follows are 2 T cell receptor beta chains derived from one specimen sequenced in a study of identical twins. One entry per CDR3 protein, called by TCRdb with MiXCR from the 5' RACE reads. The table records some 710,000 distinct CDR3 sequences, roughly 6.2% of them present only once. Source material: naive T cells sorted from blood. These receptors originate from a man aged 18 to 29 in good health.

The table lists this clonotype with a few counts. The chain combines TRBV19 with TRBJ2-7; weak D call: TRBD2 (5 bases). This CDR3 contains 17 residues. The ends were cut back, 3 bases at V and 6 bases at J, with 24 bases in the middle. Germline V gene lookup returns CDR1 LNHDA and CDR2 SQIVND (reference sequence). CDR3 sequence reads: CASSISFREPPYGEQYF. The CDR3 coding sequence is TGTGCCAGTAGTATTTCTTTTCGGGAACCCCCCTATGGCGAGCAGTACTTC.

At least ten counts were recorded for this clonotype. The chain employs TRBV20-1 and TRBJ1-6, with D unclear. The germline V gene encodes CDR1 DFQATT and CDR2 SNEGSKA (reference sequence). V was pared by 0 bases and J by 13 bases, with 16 bases between. The CDR3 extends over 14 amino acids. In DNA form, the CDR3 reads TGCAGTGCTAGAGACCCTGACCCTTTACGGCCCCTCCACTTT. This translates into CSARDPDPLRPLHF.